The next 20 T cell receptor beta chains were all read from a single sample in a study of shared clonotypes between healthy human individuals. Naive-designated CD8 cells lacked CD45RO, were positively enriched for CCR7, and omitted terminally differentiated effector memory CD45RA+ cells. The method was immunoSEQ multiplex PCR; TCRdb's version includes in-frame clones alone and lacks a portion of them. Seen here are roughly 2.1 million clones, approximately 94% observed once, and the top ten hold more than 1.5%. The specimen sequenced was naive CD8+ T cells from PBMCs. These receptors all come from a man aged 18 to 29 in good health. Some clones in this sample may be carry-over from other donors' samples.

With respect to this clone: At one of its ends the junction is not consistent with the germline gene, which may arise from a read error. The V gene is TRBV6-1, the J gene TRBJ2-3; 15 bases agree with TRBD2. Germline-derived CDR1 and CDR2 are MNHNS and SASEGT. The CDR3 loop spans 17 amino acids. The CDR3 DNA reads TGTGCCAGCAGCGAAGGGACTAGCGGGGGGAGCACAGATACGCAGTATTTT. It encodes CASSEGTSGGSTDTQYF.

The CDR3 DNA is TGTGCCAGCAGCTTGGGAGCAGCGGGTCTTCTCTACGAGCAGTACTTC. Amino acids: CASSLGAAGLLYEQYF. The chain has TRBV5-6 and TRBJ2-7; tentatively, D is TRBD2 (6 bases). This CDR3 spans 16 amino acids. Trimming took 0 bases from V and 3 from J, leaving 16 bases between them. Germline CDR1 SGHDT, CDR2 YYEEEE.

This chain connects TRBV19 to TRBJ1-2; D possibly corresponds to TRBD1 (5 bases). The length of the CDR3 is 15 residues. The ends were cut back, 7 bases at V and 7 bases at J, with 22 bases in the middle. Germline values: CDR1 LNHDA, CDR2 SQIVND (reference sequence). The CDR3 spells CASKRGPTNSSGYTF. The CDR3 nucleotides are TGTGCCAGTAAGAGGGGACCCACAAACTCGAGTGGCTACACCTTC.

The V call is TRBV6-1, the J call TRBJ2-1; perhaps D is TRBD1 or TRBD2 (5 bases each). Trimming shortened V by 4 bases and J by 7 bases, and 20 bases separated the two germline ends. The germline gives CDR1 MNHNS, CDR2 SASEGT. The CDR3 has 16 amino acids. This chain's CDR3 is CASSAAGTPMRNEQFF. CDR3 sequence (DNA): TGTGCCAGCAGTGCCGCCGGGACCCCCATGAGGAATGAGCAGTTCTTC.

Concerning this clone itself: Different DNA sequences within this sample yield the same CDR3. The chain carries TRBV9 and TRBJ2-7; TRBD2 agrees at 9 bases. Germline values: CDR1 SGDLS, CDR2 YYNGEE. V lost 2 bases and J lost 4; bases outside the gene matches: 1. The CDR3 spans 13 residues. CDR3 sequence reads: CASSVTSGYEQYF. In nucleotides, the CDR3 is TGTGCCAGCAGCGTGACTAGCGGATACGAGCAGTACTTC. Full variable domain (remainder filled in from reference TRBV9 and TRBJ2-7): DSGVTQTPKHLITATGQRVTLRCSPRSGDLSVYWYQQSLDQGLQFLIQYYNGEERAKGNILERFSAQQFPDLHSELNLSSLELGDSALYFCASSVTSGYEQYFGPGTRLTVT.

Only one count was recorded for this clone. The rearrangement uses TRBV5-1 and TRBJ2-2; TRBD2 agrees at 9 bases. The length of the CDR3 is 18 residues. Germline trimming cut 0 bases from V and 5 bases from J; bases unmatched to any gene: 11. Germline V CDR1 and CDR2: SGHRS, YFSETQ. DNA of the CDR3: TGCGCCAGCAGCTTGGTCCCTAGCGGGAACTCCCTAACCGGGGAGCTGTTTTTT. Translating it yields CASSLVPSGNSLTGELFF.

In regard to this clone: Distinct nucleotide sequences in the sample also encode this CDR3. CDR3 DNA: TGTGCCAGCAGCTTGGGGACCATCAATGAGCAGTTCTTC. This encodes CASSLGTINEQFF. This rearrangement joins TRBV5-6 to TRBJ2-1, with no clear D. CDR3 length: 13 residues. Germline-derived CDR1 and CDR2 are SGHDT and YYEEEE. The V gene lost 0 bases and the J gene lost 6 bases, with 7 bases spanning the gap.

This chain uses TRBV4-1 with TRBJ2-5; D possibly matches TRBD1 or TRBD2 (6 bases each). The CDR3 sequence is 15 residues long. Trimming removed 0 bases from V and 2 bases from J, with 10 bases in between. CDR1 is MGHRA and CDR2 is YSYEKL in the germline V gene. CDR3: CASSQDRGRQETQYF. As DNA, the CDR3 is TGCGCCAGCAGCCAAGATAGGGGGAGGCAAGAGACCCAGTACTTC.

The V gene is TRBV4-3, the J gene TRBJ1-1, with D possibly TRBD1 on 5 matching bases. The V gene lost 2 bases and the J gene lost 4 bases, with 14 bases spanning the gap. The germline gives CDR1 LGHNA, CDR2 YSLEER. CDR3 length equals 15 residues. The CDR3 spells CASSQTYGGGTEAFF. DNA for the CDR3: TGCGCCAGCAGCCAAACATACGGGGGAGGCACTGAAGCTTTCTTT.

This clone appeared once. The rearrangement uses TRBV13 and TRBJ1-6; D not certain. This CDR3 has 12 amino acids. Trimming took off 5 bases at V and 12 bases at J, with 11 bases between the two ends. The V gene's germline CDR1 is PRHDT and CDR2 FYEKMQ (reference sequence). The CDR3 here is CASSPGPQPLHF. CDR3 sequence (DNA): TGTGCCAGCAGCCCCGGACCTCAACCCCTCCACTTT.

This chain joins TRBV9 and TRBJ2-2; 7 bases match TRBD2. CDR3 length: 14 amino acids. Germline V gives CDR1 SGDLS, CDR2 YYNGEE. The ends lost 3 bases at V and 1 base at J; junction bases unmatched: 0. The CDR3 DNA reads as TGTGCCAGCAGCGGCGGGGGGAACACCGGGGAGCTGTTTTTT. Residues: CASSGGGNTGELFF.

This clone was observed once. Other DNA sequences within the sample encode an identical CDR3. The chain uses TRBV5-6 and TRBJ2-7; D is ambiguous. V was pared by 0 bases and J by 2 bases, with 9 bases between. CDR3 length: 14 amino acids. From germline, CDR1 is SGHDT and CDR2 YYEEEE. The CDR3 nucleotides are TGTGCCAGCAGCTTGGGGGCAGGAGCCTACGAGCAGTACTTC. It encodes CASSLGAGAYEQYF.

The V call is TRBV11-1, the J call TRBJ2-5; 7 bases are shared with TRBD1. Trimming removed 6 bases from V and 7 bases from J; junction bases left unmatched: 11. The CDR3 runs 14 residues. CDR1 is SGHAT, CDR2 FQDESV, per germline (reference sequence). DNA for the CDR3: TGTGCCAGCAGTCCGGACAGGCCCTGGGGGACCCAGTACTTC. Translation gives CASSPDRPWGTQYF.

The chain recombines TRBV6-5 with TRBJ2-3; 10 positions match TRBD1. With 4 bases clipped from V and 5 bases from J, the junction kept 6 bases outside the gene matches. CDR3 length equals 15 residues. Germline assignment: CDR1 MNHEY and CDR2 SVGAGI. The CDR3, as DNA: TGTGCCAGCAGTTTTGGGACAGGGGCCGGAGATACGCAGTATTTT. This encodes CASSFGTGAGDTQYF.

This clone has a single count. This sequence joins TRBV18 and TRBJ1-4; D possibly corresponds to TRBD1 (6 bases). Germline CDR1 and CDR2: KGHSH and LQKENI. The CDR3 is 14 amino acids. The germline V and J ends were trimmed by 3 bases and 6 bases, with 11 bases remaining between them. The CDR3, as DNA: TGTGCCAGCTCACCGGGGGCAGGGTATGAAAAACTGTTTTTT. Its protein product is CASSPGAGYEKLFF.

This sequence joins TRBV15 and TRBJ1-1; D remains ambiguous. The germline V gene has CDR1 LNHNV and CDR2 YYDKDF (reference sequence). This CDR3 is built from 13 residues. V was shortened by 5 bases and J by 0 bases, with 7 bases between the two germline ends. This chain's CDR3 is CATSDKLNTEAFF. The CDR3 bases are TGTGCCACCAGCGATAAACTGAACACTGAAGCTTTCTTT.

The gene calls are TRBV28 and TRBJ2-7; 10 bases are a match to TRBD2. The junction had 5 bases not matched to a gene; V was cut back by 6 bases and J by 0 bases. Per the germline V gene, CDR1 is MDHEN and CDR2 is SYDVKM. This CDR3 region has 15 residues. In nucleotides, the CDR3 is TGTGCCAGCAGAGCTAGCGGGGGCTCCTCCTACGAGCAGTACTTC. Protein: CASRASGGSSYEQYF.

This clone showed up just once. This rearrangement joins TRBV30 to TRBJ1-3, with 7 bases aligning to TRBD1. The V and J ends lost 4 bases and 6 bases, in that order; junction bases with no gene match: 15. Germline CDR1 GTSNPN, CDR2 SVGIG (reference sequence). This CDR3 comprises 16 residues. CDR3 coding DNA: TGTGCCTGGAAGGGCGTTTATGGCAGGGGGGAAAACACCATATATTTT. This encodes CAWKGVYGRGENTIYF.

The V and J genes are TRBV9 and TRBJ1-2; TRBD1 matches 8 bases. The J segment lost 4 bases and the V segment lost 0 bases, leaving 8 bases of the junction unmatched. This CDR3 spans 16 amino acids. Germline V gene lookup returns CDR1 SGDLS and CDR2 YYNGEE. This CDR3 reads CASSVGGTDRAYGYTF. The CDR3 DNA reads as TGTGCCAGCAGCGTAGGAGGTACGGACAGGGCCTATGGCTACACCTTC.

The chain recombines TRBV5-1 with TRBJ2-1, with 8 positions matching TRBD2. The V segment lost 4 bases and the J segment 6 bases; nucleotides outside the gene matches: 6. The CDR3 has 14 amino acids. Looked up from germline, CDR1 is SGHRS and CDR2 is YFSETQ. The CDR3, as DNA: TGCGCCAGCAGCCCCAGCGGGAGTGCCAATGAGCAGTTCTTC. Protein: CASSPSGSANEQFF.